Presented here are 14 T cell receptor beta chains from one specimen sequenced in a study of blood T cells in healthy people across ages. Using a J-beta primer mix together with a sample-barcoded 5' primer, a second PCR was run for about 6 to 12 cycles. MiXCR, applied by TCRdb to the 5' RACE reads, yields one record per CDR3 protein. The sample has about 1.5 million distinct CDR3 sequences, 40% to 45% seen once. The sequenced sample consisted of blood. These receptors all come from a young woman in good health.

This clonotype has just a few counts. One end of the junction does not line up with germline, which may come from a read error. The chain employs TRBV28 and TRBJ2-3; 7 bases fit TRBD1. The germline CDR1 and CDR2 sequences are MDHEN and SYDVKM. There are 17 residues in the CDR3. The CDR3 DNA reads TGTGCCAGCAGTCTATGGACAGGAACATCTAGCACAGATACGCAGTATTTT. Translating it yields CASSLWTGTSSTDTQYF. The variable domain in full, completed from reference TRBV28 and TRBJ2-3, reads DVKVTQSSRYLVKRTGEKVFLECVQDMDHENMFWYRQDPGLGLRLIYFSYDVKMKEKGDIPEGYSVSREKKERFSLILESASTNQTSMYLCASSLWTGTSSTDTQYFGPGTRLTVL.

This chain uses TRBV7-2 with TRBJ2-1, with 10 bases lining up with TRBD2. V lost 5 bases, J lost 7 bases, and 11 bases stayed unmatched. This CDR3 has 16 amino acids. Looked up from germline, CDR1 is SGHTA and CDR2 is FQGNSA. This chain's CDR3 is CASSPGLAEVQNEQFF. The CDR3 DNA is TGTGCCAGCAGCCCAGGACTAGCGGAGGTTCAAAATGAGCAGTTCTTC.

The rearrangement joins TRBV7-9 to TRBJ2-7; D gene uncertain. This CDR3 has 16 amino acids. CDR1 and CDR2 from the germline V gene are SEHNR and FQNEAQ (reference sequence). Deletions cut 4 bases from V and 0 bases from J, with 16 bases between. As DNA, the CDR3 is TGTGCCAGCAGCTCCCTGAGGACGTGGAGCTCCTACGAGCAGTACTTC. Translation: CASSSLRTWSSYEQYF.

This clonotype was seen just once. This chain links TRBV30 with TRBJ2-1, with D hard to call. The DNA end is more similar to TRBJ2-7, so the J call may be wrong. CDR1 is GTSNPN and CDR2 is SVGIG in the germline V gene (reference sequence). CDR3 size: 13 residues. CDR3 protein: CAWSRASYNEQYF. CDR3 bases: TGTGCCTGGAGTCGGGCCTCCTACAATGAGCAGTACTTC.

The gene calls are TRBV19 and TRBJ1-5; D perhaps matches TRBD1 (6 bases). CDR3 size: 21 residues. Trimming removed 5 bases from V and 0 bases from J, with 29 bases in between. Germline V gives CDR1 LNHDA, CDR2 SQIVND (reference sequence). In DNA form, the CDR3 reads TGTGCCAGTAGTCTCCCAGGGGCAGGGTCCCCTCTATTATATAGCAATCAGCCCCAGCATTTT. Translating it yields CASSLPGAGSPLLYSNQPQHF.

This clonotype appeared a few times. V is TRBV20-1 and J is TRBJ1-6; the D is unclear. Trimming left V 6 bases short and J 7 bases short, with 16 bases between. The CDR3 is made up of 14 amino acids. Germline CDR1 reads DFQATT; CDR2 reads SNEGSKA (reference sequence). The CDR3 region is CSASGLAGNSPLHF. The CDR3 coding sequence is TGCAGTGCAAGTGGTCTAGCAGGCAATTCACCCCTCCACTTT.

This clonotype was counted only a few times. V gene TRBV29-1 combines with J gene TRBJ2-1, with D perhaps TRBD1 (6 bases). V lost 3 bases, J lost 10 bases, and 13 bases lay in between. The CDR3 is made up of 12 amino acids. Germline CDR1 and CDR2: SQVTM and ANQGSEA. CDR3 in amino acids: CSVEPQTGEQFF. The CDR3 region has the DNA TGCAGCGTTGAGCCGCAGACAGGAGAGCAGTTCTTC.

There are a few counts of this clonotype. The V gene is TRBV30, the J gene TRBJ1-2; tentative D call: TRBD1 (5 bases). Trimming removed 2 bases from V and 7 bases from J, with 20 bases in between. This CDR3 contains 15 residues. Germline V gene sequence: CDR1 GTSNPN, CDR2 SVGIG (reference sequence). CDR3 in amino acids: CAWSPRALRSGGYTF. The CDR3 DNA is TGTGCCTGGAGTCCCAGGGCCCTCCGGTCGGGTGGCTACACCTTC.

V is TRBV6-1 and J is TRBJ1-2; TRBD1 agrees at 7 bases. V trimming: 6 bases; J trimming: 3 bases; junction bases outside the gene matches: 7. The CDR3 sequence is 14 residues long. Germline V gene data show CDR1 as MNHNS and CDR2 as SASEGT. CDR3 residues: CASRVAGGYYGYTF. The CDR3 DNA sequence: TGTGCCAGCAGAGTCGCAGGGGGATACTATGGCTACACCTTC.

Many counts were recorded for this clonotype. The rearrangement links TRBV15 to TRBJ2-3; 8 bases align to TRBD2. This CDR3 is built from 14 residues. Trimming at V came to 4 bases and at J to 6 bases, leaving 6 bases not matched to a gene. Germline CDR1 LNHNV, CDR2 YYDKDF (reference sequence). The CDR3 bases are TGTGCCACCAGCATTTCGGGGGGGCTTGATACGCAGTATTTT. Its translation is CATSISGGLDTQYF.

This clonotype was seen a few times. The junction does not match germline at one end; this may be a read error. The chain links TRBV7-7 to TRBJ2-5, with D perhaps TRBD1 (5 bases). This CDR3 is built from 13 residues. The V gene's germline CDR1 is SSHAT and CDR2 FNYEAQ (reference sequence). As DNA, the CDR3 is TGTGCTAGCAGCTTCAACAGGCAAGAGACCCAGTACTTC. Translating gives CASSFNRQETQYF.

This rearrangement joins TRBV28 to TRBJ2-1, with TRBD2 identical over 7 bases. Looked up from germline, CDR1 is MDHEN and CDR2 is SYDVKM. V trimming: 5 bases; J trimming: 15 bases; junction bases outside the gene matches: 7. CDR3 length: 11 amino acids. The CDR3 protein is CASSGGREGFF. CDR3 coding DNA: TGTGCCAGCAGTGGTGGCAGGGAGGGGTTCTTC.

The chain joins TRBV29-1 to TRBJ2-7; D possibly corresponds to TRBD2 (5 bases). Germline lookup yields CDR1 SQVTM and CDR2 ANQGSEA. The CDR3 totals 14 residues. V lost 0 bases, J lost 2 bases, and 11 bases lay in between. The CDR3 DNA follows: TGCAGCGTTGAAGATGGAGGCAGAACCTACGAGCAGTACTTC. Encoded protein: CSVEDGGRTYEQYF.

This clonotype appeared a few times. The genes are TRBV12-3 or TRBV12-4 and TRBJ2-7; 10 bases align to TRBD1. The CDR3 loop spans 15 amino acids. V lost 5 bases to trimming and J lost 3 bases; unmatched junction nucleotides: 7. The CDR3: CASSPTGGDGYEQYF. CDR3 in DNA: TGTGCCAGCAGTCCGACAGGGGGCGACGGCTACGAGCAGTACTTC.